This T cell receptor (beta chain) was sequenced for a study of breast tumors, draining lymph nodes, adjacent tissues. MiXCR, run by TCRdb on the multiplex PCR reads, gives a single entry per CDR3 protein. The sample has tens of thousands of distinct CDR3 sequences; approximately 30% are singletons. The CDR3 length is 13 residues. V lost 10 bases to trimming and J lost 0 bases; unmatched junction nucleotides: 6. CDR1 and CDR2 (germline): LGHDT, YNNKEL (reference sequence). The lymph nodes were axillary draining lymph nodes from breast cancer patients. Whole-study findings and limits: Luminal-like breast cancer showed significantly higher tumor–nontumor repertoire similarity than basal-like. Tumors had less TCR diversity than lymph nodes, more than nontumor tissue. The data were judged consistent with most tumor T cells coming from lymph node and expanding in tumor. Data only fit, rather than demonstrated, lymph node origin of most tumor T cells.

This clonotype showed up many times. What it binds is unknown. The sample consisted of axillary lymph node tissue. The chain joins TRBV3-1 to TRBJ2-7; 7 positions match TRBD1. The clonotype was recovered from a female donor with breast cancer. Some clones in this sample may be carry-over from other donors' samples. The CDR3 DNA reads as TGTGCCACCGAGGGGGCGAGCTCCTACGAGCAGTACTTC. It is translated as CATEGASSYEQYF.